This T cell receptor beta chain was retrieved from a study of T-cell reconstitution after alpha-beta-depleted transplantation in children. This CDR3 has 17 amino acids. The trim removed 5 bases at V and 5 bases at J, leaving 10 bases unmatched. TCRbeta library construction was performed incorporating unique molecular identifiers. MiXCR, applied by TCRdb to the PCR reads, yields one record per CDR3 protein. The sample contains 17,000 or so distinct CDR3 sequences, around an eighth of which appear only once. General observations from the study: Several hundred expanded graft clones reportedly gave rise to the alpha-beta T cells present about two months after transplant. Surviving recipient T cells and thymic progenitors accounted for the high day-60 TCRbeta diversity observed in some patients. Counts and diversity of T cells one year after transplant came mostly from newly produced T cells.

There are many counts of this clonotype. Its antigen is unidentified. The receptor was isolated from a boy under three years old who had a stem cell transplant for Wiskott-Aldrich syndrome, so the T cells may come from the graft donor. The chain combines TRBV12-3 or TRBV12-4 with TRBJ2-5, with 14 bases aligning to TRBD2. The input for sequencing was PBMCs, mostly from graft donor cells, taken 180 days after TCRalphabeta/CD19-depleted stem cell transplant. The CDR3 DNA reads TGTGCCAGCAGTCCCGGGACTAGCGGGAGAGGCGAGGAGACCCAGTACTTC. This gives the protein CASSPGTSGRGEETQYF.